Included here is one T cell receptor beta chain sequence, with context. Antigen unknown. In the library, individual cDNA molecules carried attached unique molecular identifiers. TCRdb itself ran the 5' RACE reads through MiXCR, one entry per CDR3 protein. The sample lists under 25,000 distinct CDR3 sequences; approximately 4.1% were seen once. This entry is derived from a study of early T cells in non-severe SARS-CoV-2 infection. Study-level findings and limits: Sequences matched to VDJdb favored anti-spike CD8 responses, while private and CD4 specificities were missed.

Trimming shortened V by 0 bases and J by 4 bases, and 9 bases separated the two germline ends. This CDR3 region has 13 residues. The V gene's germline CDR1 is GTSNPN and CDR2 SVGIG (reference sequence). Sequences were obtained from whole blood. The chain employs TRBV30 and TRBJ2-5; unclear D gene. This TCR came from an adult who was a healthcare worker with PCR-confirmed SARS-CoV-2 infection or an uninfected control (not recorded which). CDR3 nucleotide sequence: TGTGCCTGGAGTGTACATGTAGTAGAGACCCAGTACTTC. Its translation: CAWSVHVVETQYF.